This entry concerns a single T cell receptor (beta chain). This sample was included in a study of T cell changes during pregnancy in multiple sclerosis. From germline, CDR1 is SGHVS and CDR2 FQNEAQ. V dropped 2 bases and J dropped 4; count of bases not matched to a gene: 9. The CDR3 has 17 residues. The data were produced by immunoSEQ multiplex PCR, yet TCRdb's version contains in-frame clones alone and is incomplete. The profile shows fewer than 65,000 clones, 80% to 95% of them singletons. The receptor comes from a female donor with multiple sclerosis, enrolled in a pregnancy study. The sample here was CD4+ T cells from peripheral blood mononuclear cells, taken after pregnancy. The chain employs TRBV7-8 and TRBJ2-7; TRBD2 matches 12 bases. CDR3 loop: CASSLFPTSGSRYEQYF. Written as DNA, the CDR3 is TGTGCCAGCAGCTTATTCCCGACTAGCGGGAGTAGATACGAGCAGTACTTC. Together with reference TRBV7-8 and TRBJ2-7, the CDR3 gives the full variable domain: GAGVSQSPRYKVAKRGQDVALRCDPISGHVSLFWYQQALGQGPEFLTYFQNEAQLDKSGLPSDRFFAERPEGSVSTLKIQRTQQEDSAVYLCASSLFPTSGSRYEQYFGPGTRLTVT.